The clone carrying this T cell receptor (beta chain) was counted only a few times. What it binds is unknown. The source of the sample is a study of T cell repertoires in cytomegalovirus infection. TCRdb called the reads again in MiXCR, with one record for every CDR3 protein. The profile covers some 940,000 distinct CDR3 sequences, with roughly 30% appearing a single time and around 15% taken by the ten largest. This CDR3 contains 16 residues. CDR1 SGHAT and CDR2 FQNNGV come from the germline V gene. Trimming stripped 5 bases from V and 3 bases from J, with 17 bases between. The receptor comes from a human donor in good health (CMV status not recorded). Some clones in this sample may be carry-over from other donors' samples. The material was cultured CD8+ T cells from PBMCs, obtained from culture after CMV antigen stimulation. The rearrangement joins TRBV11-2 to TRBJ2-1; D ambiguous. The CDR3 spells CASSVGVGLHYNEQFF. The CDR3 DNA reads TGTGCCAGCAGCGTAGGAGTGGGTCTACACTACAATGAGCAGTTCTTC.